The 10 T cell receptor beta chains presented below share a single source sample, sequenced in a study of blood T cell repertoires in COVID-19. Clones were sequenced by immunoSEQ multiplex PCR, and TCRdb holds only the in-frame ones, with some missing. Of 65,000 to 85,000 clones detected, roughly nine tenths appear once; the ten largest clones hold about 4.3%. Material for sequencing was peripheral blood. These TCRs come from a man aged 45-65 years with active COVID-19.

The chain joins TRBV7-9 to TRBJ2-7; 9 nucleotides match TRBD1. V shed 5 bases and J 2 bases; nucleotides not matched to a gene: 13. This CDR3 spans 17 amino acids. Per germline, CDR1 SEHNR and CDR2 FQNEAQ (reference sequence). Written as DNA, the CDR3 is TGTGCCAGCAGCCCCATGCCGGGACAGGGAGATCCCTACGAGCAGTACTTC. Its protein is CASSPMPGQGDPYEQYF.

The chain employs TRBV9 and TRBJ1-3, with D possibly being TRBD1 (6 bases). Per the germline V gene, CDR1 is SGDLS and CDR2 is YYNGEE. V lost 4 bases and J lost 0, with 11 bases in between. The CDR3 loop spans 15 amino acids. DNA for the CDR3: TGTGCCAGCAGCCGCGACAGGTTCTCTGGAAACACCATATATTTT. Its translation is CASSRDRFSGNTIYF. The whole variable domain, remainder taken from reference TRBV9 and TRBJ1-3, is DSGVTQTPKHLITATGQRVTLRCSPRSGDLSVYWYQQSLDQGLQFLIQYYNGEERAKGNILERFSAQQFPDLHSELNLSSLELGDSALYFCASSRDRFSGNTIYFGEGSWLTVV.

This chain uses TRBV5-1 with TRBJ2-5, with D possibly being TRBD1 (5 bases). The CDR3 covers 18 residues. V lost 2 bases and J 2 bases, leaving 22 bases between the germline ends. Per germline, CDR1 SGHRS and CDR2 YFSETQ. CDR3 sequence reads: CASSFPYLRDRLQETQYF. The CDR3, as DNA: TGCGCCAGCAGCTTCCCCTATCTCAGAGACAGATTGCAAGAGACCCAGTACTTC.

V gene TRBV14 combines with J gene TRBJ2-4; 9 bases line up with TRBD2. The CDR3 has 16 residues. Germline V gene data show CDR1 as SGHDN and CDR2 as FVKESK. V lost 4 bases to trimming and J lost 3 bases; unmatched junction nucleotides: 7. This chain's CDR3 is CASSPYSGSNKNIQYF. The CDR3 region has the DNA TGTGCCAGCAGCCCCTATAGCGGGAGTAACAAAAACATTCAGTACTTC.

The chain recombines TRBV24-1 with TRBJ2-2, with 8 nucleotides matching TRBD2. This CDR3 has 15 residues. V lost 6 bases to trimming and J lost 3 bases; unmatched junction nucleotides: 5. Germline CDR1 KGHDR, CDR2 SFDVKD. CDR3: CATSSRGAYTGELFF. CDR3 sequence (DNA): TGTGCCACCAGTTCGCGGGGGGCTTACACCGGGGAGCTGTTTTTT.

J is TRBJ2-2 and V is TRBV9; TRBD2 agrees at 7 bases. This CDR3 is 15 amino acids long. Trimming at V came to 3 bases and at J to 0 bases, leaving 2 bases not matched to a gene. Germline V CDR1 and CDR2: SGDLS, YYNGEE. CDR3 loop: CASSASGANTGELFF. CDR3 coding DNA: TGTGCCAGCAGCGCTAGCGGAGCGAACACCGGGGAGCTGTTTTTT. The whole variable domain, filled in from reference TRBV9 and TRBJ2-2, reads DSGVTQTPKHLITATGQRVTLRCSPRSGDLSVYWYQQSLDQGLQFLIQYYNGEERAKGNILERFSAQQFPDLHSELNLSSLELGDSALYFCASSASGANTGELFFGEGSRLTVL.

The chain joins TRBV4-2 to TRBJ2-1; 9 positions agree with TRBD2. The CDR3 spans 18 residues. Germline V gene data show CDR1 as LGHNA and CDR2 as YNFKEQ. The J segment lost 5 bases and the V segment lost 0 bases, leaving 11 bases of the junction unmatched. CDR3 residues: CASSQDRVGSGGDNEQFF. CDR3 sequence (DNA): TGTGCCAGCAGCCAAGATCGGGTTGGTAGCGGGGGAGACAATGAGCAGTTCTTC.

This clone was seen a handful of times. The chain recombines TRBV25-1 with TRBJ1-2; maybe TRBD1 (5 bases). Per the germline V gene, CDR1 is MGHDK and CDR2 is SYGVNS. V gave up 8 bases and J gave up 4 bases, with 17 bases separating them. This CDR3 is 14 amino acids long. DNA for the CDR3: TGTGCCAGCTCCGGGACTCCGCGTAGCTATGGCTACACCTTC. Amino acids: CASSGTPRSYGYTF.

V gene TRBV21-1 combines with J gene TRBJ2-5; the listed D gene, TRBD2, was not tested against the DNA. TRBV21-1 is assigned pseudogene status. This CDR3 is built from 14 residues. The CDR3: CASSKGGEEETQYF. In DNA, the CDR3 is TGTGCCAGCAGCAAAGGAGGGGAGGAGGAGACCCAGTACTTC.

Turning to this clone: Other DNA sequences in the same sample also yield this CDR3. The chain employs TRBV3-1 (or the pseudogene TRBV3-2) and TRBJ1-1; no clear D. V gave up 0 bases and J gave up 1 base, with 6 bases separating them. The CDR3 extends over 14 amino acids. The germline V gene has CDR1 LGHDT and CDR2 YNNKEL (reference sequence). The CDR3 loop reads CASSQETENTEAFF. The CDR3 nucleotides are TGTGCCAGCAGCCAAGAAACAGAGAACACTGAAGCTTTCTTT.